This T cell receptor (beta chain) was found in a study of blood T cell repertoires in COVID-19. For the study at large: The United States, Italy and Spain supplied acute and convalescent COVID-19 samples. PBMCs, B-cell-depleted T cells, or T cells provided the cDNA or gDNA that made up the material.

Original handling: Counts of nucleated cells, estimated from reference gene primer amplification, were obtained. The data were produced by immunoSEQ multiplex PCR, yet TCRdb's version contains in-frame clones alone and is incomplete. V and J calls and clone size follow that table, whereas D and trimming were derived from the DNA. This sample yields 140,000 to 150,000 clones, of which about 89% are seen a single time; around 2.9% belongs to the top ten. The specimen was peripheral blood. The sequence was obtained from a man aged 60 to 75 with active or convalescent COVID-19.

CDR3 bases: TGCGCCAGCAGCACCTCAGGACAACCTGGAAACACCATATATTTT. It translates to CASSTSGQPGNTIYF. This chain uses TRBV5-1 with TRBJ1-3, with D perhaps TRBD1 (5 bases). Germline V gene lookup returns CDR1 SGHRS and CDR2 YFSETQ. The CDR3 is 15 amino acids. Trimming shortened V by 4 bases and J by 2 bases, and 13 bases separated the two germline ends.